This TCR beta chain was recovered during a study of cytomegalovirus exposure and HLA in healthy donors. The study ran its PCR with 60 Vbeta and 13 Jbeta primers. The table came from immunoSEQ multiplex PCR; TCRdb's copy has only in-frame clones and leaves some out. The repertoire holds over 110,000 clones, with approximately 80% as singletons. The CDR3 sequence is 13 residues long. Germline CDR1 MNHNS, CDR2 SASEGT. Trimming at V came to 8 bases and at J to 6 bases, leaving 8 bases not matched to a gene. Unrecorded immune exposures were likely, despite nominal health at sampling. Findings and limits, study-wide: Analysis performed later showed TCR beta chains linked to HLA being more clonally expanded than equally common others. Serostatus for CMV was the only available immune exposure information.

A remark on this clone: The antigen remains unidentified.

The genes are TRBV6-1 and TRBJ2-3; 7 bases match TRBD2. The clonotype originates from a woman in her sixties in good health and CMV-seropositive. Sequencing was performed on PBMCs. The CDR3 here is CASERREGDTQYF. DNA for the CDR3: TGTGCCAGCGAACGAAGGGAGGGGGATACGCAGTATTTT.